These 18 T cell receptor beta chains share one sample of origin, sequenced in a study of T-cell memory formation after mild COVID-19. TCRdb passed the 5' RACE reads through MiXCR, listing each CDR3 protein once. The table has under 650,000 distinct CDR3 sequences, over 15% seen once. The sequencing sample was made of PBMCs or a T cell subset sorted from them (not recorded which). The receptors come from an adult woman who had mild COVID-19 (a few samples of this study predate the infection). Cell type and time point are not known.

CDR3 in amino acids: CASSLALGARETQYF. The CDR3 DNA is TGTGCCAGCAGCTTAGCATTGGGGGCCCGAGAGACCCAGTACTTC. The chain combines TRBV7-9 with TRBJ2-5; a weak D match, TRBD1 (6 bases). Trimming removed 0 bases from V and 4 bases from J, with 12 bases in between. The CDR3 totals 15 residues. Looked up from germline, CDR1 is SEHNR and CDR2 is FQNEAQ (reference sequence). Using reference TRBV7-9 and TRBJ2-5 for the parts outside the CDR3, the full variable domain is DTGVSQNPRHKITKRGQNVTFRCDPISEHNRLYWYRQTLGQGPEFLTYFQNEAQLEKSRLLSDRFSAERPKGSFSTLEIQRTEQGDSAMYLCASSLALGARETQYFGPGTRLLVL.

This clonotype was seen a few times. The CDR3 DNA reads as TGCAGTGCTACCCAGGGGGAGGGACCTCCGACAGATACGCAGTATTTT. As protein: CSATQGEGPPTDTQYF. The chain employs TRBV20-1 and TRBJ2-3, with D tentatively TRBD1 or TRBD2 (7 bases each). The CDR3 is 16 residues long. From germline, CDR1 is DFQATT and CDR2 SNEGSKA (reference sequence). The V end lost 4 bases, the J end lost 3 bases, and 20 bases lay between the germline ends.

This sequence joins TRBV2 and TRBJ2-1, with 7 bases that match TRBD1. V was clipped by 7 bases and J by 5 bases; unmatched bases: 14. CDR1 is SNHLY and CDR2 is FYNNEI in the germline V gene. CDR3 length equals 16 residues. For the CDR3, the DNA is TGTGCCAGCATCGCTCCACACAGGGGCGTCGACAATGAGCAGTTCTTC. This gives the protein CASIAPHRGVDNEQFF.

The chain employs TRBV2 and TRBJ1-2, with D perhaps matching TRBD1 (5 bases). V lost 3 bases and J 2 bases, leaving 13 bases between the germline ends. Per germline, CDR1 SNHLY and CDR2 FYNNEI. This CDR3 region has 15 residues. The CDR3 nucleotides are TGTGCCAGCAGTGAGGCAACCTGGGGGAACTATGGCTACACCTTC. Its protein is CASSEATWGNYGYTF. Complete variable domain (other parts from reference TRBV2 and TRBJ1-2): EPEVTQTPSHQVTQMGQEVILRCVPISNHLYFYWYRQILGQKVEFLVSFYNNEISEKSEIFDDQFSVERPDGSNFTLKIRSTKLEDSAMYFCASSEATWGNYGYTFGSGTRLTVV.

This clonotype was observed at least ten times. The chain combines TRBV24-1 with TRBJ2-2; D may be TRBD2 (5 bases). This CDR3 has 16 residues. Germline V lookup: CDR1 KGHDR, CDR2 SFDVKD. V gave up 4 bases and J gave up 5 bases, with 16 bases separating them. This CDR3 is CATSESGKMGTGELFF. In DNA form, the CDR3 reads TGTGCCACCAGTGAATCCGGGAAGATGGGAACCGGGGAGCTGTTTTTT.

There are a few counts of this clonotype. The gene calls are TRBV9 and TRBJ2-1, with D possibly called TRBD1 or TRBD2 (5 bases each). Germline V CDR1 and CDR2: SGDLS, YYNGEE. The CDR3 is 15 residues long. Trimming removed 5 bases at V and 10 bases at J, with 22 bases between. The CDR3 spells CASSSTGTVGLEQFF. The CDR3 nucleotides are TGTGCCAGCAGTTCTACCGGGACGGTCGGATTGGAGCAGTTCTTC.

The chain is built from TRBV5-5 and TRBJ2-5; TRBD2 aligns across 9 bases. The CDR3 totals 15 residues. Losses at the gene ends were 0 bases for V and 2 bases for J; bases not matched to a gene: 2. The germline V gene has CDR1 SGHKS and CDR2 YYEKEE (reference sequence). CDR3 DNA sequence: TGTGCCAGCAGCTTGGGCGGGAGGGTGCAAGAGACCCAGTACTTC. Its protein is CASSLGGRVQETQYF.

The chain has TRBV4-3 and TRBJ2-3, with D tentatively TRBD2 (6 bases). Trimming stripped 1 base from V and 2 bases from J, with 13 bases between. In germline, CDR1 is LGHNA, CDR2 YSLEER. The CDR3 extends over 16 amino acids. The CDR3 bases are TGCGCCAGCAGCCAAGTCGGCGGGAACCCCACAGATACGCAGTATTTT. Its translation: CASSQVGGNPTDTQYF.

A few counts support this clonotype. A much larger clone differs by one base, so this may be a read error. This sequence joins TRBV12-3 or TRBV12-4 and TRBJ2-5, with D possibly being TRBD1 (5 bases). The CDR3 contains 13 residues. The V gene lost 5 bases and the J gene lost 5 bases, with 12 bases spanning the gap. In DNA form, the CDR3 reads TGTGCCAGCAGTCCAGGGTCCCACGAGACCCAGTACTTC. Protein sequence: CASSPGSHETQYF.

This chain joins TRBV6-6 and TRBJ2-1; possible D gene TRBD2, 5 bases. Germline V lookup: CDR1 MNHNY, CDR2 SVGAGI (reference sequence). Trimming pared 6 bases from V and 4 bases from J, leaving 13 bases between. This CDR3 comprises 14 residues. The CDR3 region is CASRPSGNYNEQFF. CDR3 DNA sequence: TGTGCCAGCAGACCCAGCGGAAATTACAATGAGCAGTTCTTC.

The chain recombines TRBV15 with TRBJ2-3, with 8 positions matching TRBD1. V gave up 6 bases and J gave up 0 bases; unmatched junction bases: 8. Germline V gene sequence: CDR1 LNHNV, CDR2 YYDKDF (reference sequence). This CDR3 spans 16 amino acids. CDR3 sequence (DNA): TGTGCCACCAGTCACCCTGGGACAGGCAGCACAGATACGCAGTATTTT. Translated: CATSHPGTGSTDTQYF.

This clonotype was seen a handful of times. The chain is built from TRBV7-2 and TRBJ1-5, with 7 positions matching TRBD1. This CDR3 spans 16 amino acids. Looked up from germline, CDR1 is SGHTA and CDR2 is FQGNSA. Unmatched junction bases numbered 5, after V lost 1 base and J lost 2 bases. As DNA, the CDR3 is TGTGCCAGCAGCTTAGAAGGAGGGGGCCGCAATCAGCCCCAGCATTTT. Amino acids: CASSLEGGGRNQPQHF.

In this sample, this clonotype turned up a few times. The chain links TRBV19 to TRBJ1-2, with no clear D. Trimming removed 1 base at V and 7 bases at J, with 10 bases between. Looked up from germline, CDR1 is LNHDA and CDR2 is SQIVND (reference sequence). CDR3 length: 13 amino acids. CDR3 in DNA: TGTGCCAGTAGTATAGTTCGCAGTGGTGGCTACACCTTC. This gives the protein CASSIVRSGGYTF.

The chain couples TRBV19 to TRBJ1-5; D call uncertain. CDR1 is LNHDA and CDR2 is SQIVND in the germline V gene (reference sequence). The V and J ends lost 3 bases and 5 bases respectively, with 8 bases between them. The CDR3 sequence is 13 residues long. The CDR3 sequence is CASSIRIDQPQHF. In DNA form, the CDR3 reads TGTGCCAGTAGTATTCGCATTGATCAGCCCCAGCATTTT.

The rearrangement joins TRBV4-1 to TRBJ1-1, with a weak D call TRBD1 (6 bases). The V gene's germline CDR1 is MGHRA and CDR2 YSYEKL. The CDR3 sequence is 13 residues long. The V end lost 0 bases, the J end lost 5 bases, and 7 bases lay between the germline ends. The CDR3 sequence is CASSQEGQTEAFF. For the CDR3, the DNA is TGCGCCAGCAGCCAAGAAGGACAGACTGAAGCTTTCTTT.

The chain carries TRBV6-5 and TRBJ1-2; D is perhaps TRBD1 (6 bases). Trimming pared 5 bases from V and 8 bases from J, leaving 12 bases between. In germline, CDR1 is MNHEY, CDR2 SVGAGI. The CDR3 is 12 amino acids. The CDR3 DNA is TGTGCCAGCAGTCAATACAGGGAAGGCTACACCTTC. Translation gives CASSQYREGYTF.

This chain links TRBV10-3 with TRBJ2-1; D gene unclear. The CDR3 is 10 residues long. Trimming removed 8 bases from V and 14 bases from J, with 13 bases in between. The germline V gene encodes CDR1 ENHRY and CDR2 SYGVKD. CDR3 DNA: TGTGCCATCGGGGTAGTGGTAAAGTTCTTC. It codes for CAIGVVVKFF.

This clonotype was seen a handful of times. This chain's CDR3 is CASSSRLAGVRDTQYF. DNA for the CDR3: TGTGCCAGCAGTTCCCGACTAGCGGGAGTAAGGGATACGCAGTATTTT. V gene TRBV27 combines with J gene TRBJ2-3, with 12 bases fitting TRBD2. This CDR3 comprises 16 residues. Unmatched junction bases numbered 8, after V lost 4 bases and J lost 6 bases. Germline V CDR1 and CDR2: MNHEY, SMNVEV (reference sequence).